This entry describes one TCR beta chain. The sample comes from a study of blood T cell repertoires in COVID-19. As for the study in general: T cells, B-cell-depleted T cells, or PBMCs provided the cDNA or gDNA that served as material.

Produced via immunoSEQ multiplex PCR; TCRdb's table is partial and in-frame only. The sample consists of over 200,000 clones, 86% of them appearing once. This receptor was taken from a man between 35 and 55 years old who had recovered from COVID-19. The sequencing input was peripheral blood.

CDR3 in amino acids: CSVDQGETIYF. The DNA for the CDR3 is TGCAGCGTTGACCAGGGGGAAACCATATATTTT. The chain recombines TRBV29-1 with TRBJ1-3; TRBD1 matches at 7 bases. The CDR3 totals 11 residues. Germline V gene lookup returns CDR1 SQVTM and CDR2 ANQGSEA. V shed 3 bases and J 10 bases; nucleotides not matched to a gene: 3.